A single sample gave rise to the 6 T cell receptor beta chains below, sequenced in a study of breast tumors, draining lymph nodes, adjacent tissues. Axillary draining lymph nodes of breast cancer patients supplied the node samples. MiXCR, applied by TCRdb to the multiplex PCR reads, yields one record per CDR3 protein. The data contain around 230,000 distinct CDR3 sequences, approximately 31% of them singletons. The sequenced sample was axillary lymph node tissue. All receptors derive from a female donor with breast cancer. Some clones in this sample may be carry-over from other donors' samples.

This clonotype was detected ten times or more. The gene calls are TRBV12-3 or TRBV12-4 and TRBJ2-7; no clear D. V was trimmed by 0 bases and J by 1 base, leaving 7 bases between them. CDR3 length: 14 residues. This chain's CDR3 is CASSLASMSYEQYF. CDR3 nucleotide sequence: TGTGCCAGCAGTTTAGCGTCTATGTCCTACGAGCAGTACTTC.

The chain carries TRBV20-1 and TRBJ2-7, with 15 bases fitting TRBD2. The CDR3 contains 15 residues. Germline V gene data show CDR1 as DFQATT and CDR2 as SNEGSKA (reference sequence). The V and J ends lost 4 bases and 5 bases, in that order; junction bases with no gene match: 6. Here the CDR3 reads CSAKGTSGRSHEQYF. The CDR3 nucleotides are TGCAGTGCTAAAGGGACTAGCGGGAGGTCCCACGAGCAGTACTTC.

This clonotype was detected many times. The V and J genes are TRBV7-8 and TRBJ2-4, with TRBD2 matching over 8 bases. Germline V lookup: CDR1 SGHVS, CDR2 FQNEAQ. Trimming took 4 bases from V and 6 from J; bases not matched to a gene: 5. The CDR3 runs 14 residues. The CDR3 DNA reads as TGTGCCAGCAGCTCGGGAGGGCCGAGAAACATTCAGTACTTC. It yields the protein CASSSGGPRNIQYF. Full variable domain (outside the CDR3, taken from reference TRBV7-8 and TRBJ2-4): GAGVSQSPRYKVAKRGQDVALRCDPISGHVSLFWYQQALGQGPEFLTYFQNEAQLDKSGLPSDRFFAERPEGSVSTLKIQRTQQEDSAVYLCASSSGGPRNIQYFGAGTRLSVL.

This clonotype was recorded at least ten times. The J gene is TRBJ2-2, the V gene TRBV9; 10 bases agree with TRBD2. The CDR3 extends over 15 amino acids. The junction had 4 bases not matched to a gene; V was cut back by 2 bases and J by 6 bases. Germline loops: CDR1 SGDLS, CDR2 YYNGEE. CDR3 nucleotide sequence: TGTGCCAGCAGCGTGTCTAGCGGGAGTTCCGGGGAGCTGTTTTTT. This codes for CASSVSSGSSGELFF.

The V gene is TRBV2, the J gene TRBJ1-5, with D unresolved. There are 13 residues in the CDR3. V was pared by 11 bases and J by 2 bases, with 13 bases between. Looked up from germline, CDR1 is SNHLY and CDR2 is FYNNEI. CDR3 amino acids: CAGGNLGNQPQHF. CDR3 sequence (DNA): TGTGCCGGCGGAAATCTAGGCAATCAGCCCCAGCATTTT.

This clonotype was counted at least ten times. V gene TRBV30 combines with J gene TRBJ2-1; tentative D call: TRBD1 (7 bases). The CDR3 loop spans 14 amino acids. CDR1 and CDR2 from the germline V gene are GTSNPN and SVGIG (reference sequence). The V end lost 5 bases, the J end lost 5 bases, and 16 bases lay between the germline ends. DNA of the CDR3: TGTGCCTGGGGAGGGACAGAGAGTAACAATGAGCAGTTCTTC. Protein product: CAWGGTESNNEQFF. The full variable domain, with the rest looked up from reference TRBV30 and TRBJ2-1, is SQTIHQWPATLVQPVGSPLSLECTVEGTSNPNLYWYRQAAGRGLQLLFYSVGIGQISSEVPQNLSASRPQDRQFILSSKKLLLSDSGFYLCAWGGTESNNEQFFGPGTRLTVL.